These 3 T cell receptor beta chains were sequenced from one sample in a study of T cells in Graves' hyperthyroidism and ophthalmopathy. Authors of the study amplified TCR beta CDR3 regions from RNA transcripts. TCR CDR3 underwent first-round RT-PCR with the HTBI primer set. TCRdb fed the multiplex PCR reads into MiXCR, producing one record per CDR3 protein. The sample shows 200,000 to 250,000 distinct CDR3 sequences, about a sixth of them seen only once. Sequenced: blood. The source of these receptors is a woman between 18 and 29 years old with Graves' ophthalmopathy.

This clonotype was recorded many times. CDR3 nucleotides: TGTGCCAGCAGCTTGGAGCGCCAGATCGCCTACAATGAGCAGTTCTTC. Residues: CASSLERQIAYNEQFF. The chain employs TRBV5-5 and TRBJ2-1; D call uncertain. With 0 bases removed from V and 2 bases from J, the gap between germline ends came to 12 bases. The CDR3 covers 16 residues. Per germline, CDR1 SGHKS and CDR2 YYEKEE (reference sequence).

This clonotype was recorded many times. The chain is built from TRBV20-1 and TRBJ2-7; 7 bases match TRBD2. Germline-derived CDR1 and CDR2 are DFQATT and SNEGSKA (reference sequence). Trimming at V came to 3 bases and at J to 2 bases, leaving 7 bases not matched to a gene. The CDR3 loop spans 14 amino acids. CDR3 in amino acids: CSARIGGDPYEQYF. The CDR3 bases are TGCAGTGCTAGGATTGGGGGGGACCCCTACGAGCAGTACTTC.

The chain carries TRBV11-3 and TRBJ2-1; 13 bases map to TRBD2. J was trimmed by 9 bases and V by 3 bases; bases with no gene match: 20. Germline CDR1 is SGHNT and CDR2 is YENEEA. The CDR3 sequence is 20 residues long. DNA for the CDR3: TGTGCCAGCAGCTTGGACAGGACCGGGACTAGCGGGGCCTATAATGGTGAGCAGTTCTTC. Residues: CASSLDRTGTSGAYNGEQFF.